This entry is about one T cell receptor (beta chain). Its antigen is as yet unknown. V was trimmed by 2 bases and J by 1 base, leaving 6 bases between them. The CDR3 spans 14 residues. Germline-derived CDR1 and CDR2 are KGHSH and LQKENI. The PCR had 60 Vbeta and 13 Jbeta primers. Produced via immunoSEQ multiplex PCR; TCRdb's table is partial and in-frame only. The table includes 100,000 to 150,000 clones, 84% detected once. Each of the donors was a healthy bone marrow donor. This record comes from a study of cytomegalovirus exposure and HLA in healthy donors. Findings of the study overall: Exclusion as indistinguishable affected some V segments, including TRBV6-2 and TRBV6-3.

The clonotype originates from a man aged 50 to 59 in good health and CMV-seronegative. The chain joins TRBV18 to TRBJ1-5, with D tentatively TRBD1 (5 bases). Sequenced material: PBMCs. CDR3 residues: CASSPGASNQPQHF. DNA for the CDR3: TGTGCCAGCTCACCAGGGGCGAGCAATCAGCCCCAGCATTTT.